This TCR beta chain derives from a study of T cell repertoires in cytomegalovirus infection. Turning to the study itself: CMV infection plus the matching HLA type was flagged by public TCR beta signatures.

As to this clonotype: Its antigen remains unidentified.

Via MiXCR, TCRdb re-called the reads, giving one row per CDR3 protein. The sample yields about 900,000 distinct CDR3 sequences, roughly 31% seen once. The CDR3 runs 18 residues. V shed 3 bases and J shed 0 bases, with 20 bases lying between them. Germline V gene data show CDR1 as SEHNR and CDR2 as FQNEAQ (reference sequence). This rearrangement joins TRBV7-9 to TRBJ1-2; a weak D match, TRBD1 (5 bases). Sequences were derived from cultured CD8+ T cells from PBMCs, sampled from culture after CMV antigen stimulation. This clonotype originated in a human donor in good health (CMV status not recorded). Some clones in this sample may be carry-over from other donors' samples. The CDR3 DNA is TGTGCCAGCAGCTTCCCCGGTCAGGGTGCCGGAGCTAACTATGGCTACACCTTC. This encodes CASSFPGQGAGANYGYTF.